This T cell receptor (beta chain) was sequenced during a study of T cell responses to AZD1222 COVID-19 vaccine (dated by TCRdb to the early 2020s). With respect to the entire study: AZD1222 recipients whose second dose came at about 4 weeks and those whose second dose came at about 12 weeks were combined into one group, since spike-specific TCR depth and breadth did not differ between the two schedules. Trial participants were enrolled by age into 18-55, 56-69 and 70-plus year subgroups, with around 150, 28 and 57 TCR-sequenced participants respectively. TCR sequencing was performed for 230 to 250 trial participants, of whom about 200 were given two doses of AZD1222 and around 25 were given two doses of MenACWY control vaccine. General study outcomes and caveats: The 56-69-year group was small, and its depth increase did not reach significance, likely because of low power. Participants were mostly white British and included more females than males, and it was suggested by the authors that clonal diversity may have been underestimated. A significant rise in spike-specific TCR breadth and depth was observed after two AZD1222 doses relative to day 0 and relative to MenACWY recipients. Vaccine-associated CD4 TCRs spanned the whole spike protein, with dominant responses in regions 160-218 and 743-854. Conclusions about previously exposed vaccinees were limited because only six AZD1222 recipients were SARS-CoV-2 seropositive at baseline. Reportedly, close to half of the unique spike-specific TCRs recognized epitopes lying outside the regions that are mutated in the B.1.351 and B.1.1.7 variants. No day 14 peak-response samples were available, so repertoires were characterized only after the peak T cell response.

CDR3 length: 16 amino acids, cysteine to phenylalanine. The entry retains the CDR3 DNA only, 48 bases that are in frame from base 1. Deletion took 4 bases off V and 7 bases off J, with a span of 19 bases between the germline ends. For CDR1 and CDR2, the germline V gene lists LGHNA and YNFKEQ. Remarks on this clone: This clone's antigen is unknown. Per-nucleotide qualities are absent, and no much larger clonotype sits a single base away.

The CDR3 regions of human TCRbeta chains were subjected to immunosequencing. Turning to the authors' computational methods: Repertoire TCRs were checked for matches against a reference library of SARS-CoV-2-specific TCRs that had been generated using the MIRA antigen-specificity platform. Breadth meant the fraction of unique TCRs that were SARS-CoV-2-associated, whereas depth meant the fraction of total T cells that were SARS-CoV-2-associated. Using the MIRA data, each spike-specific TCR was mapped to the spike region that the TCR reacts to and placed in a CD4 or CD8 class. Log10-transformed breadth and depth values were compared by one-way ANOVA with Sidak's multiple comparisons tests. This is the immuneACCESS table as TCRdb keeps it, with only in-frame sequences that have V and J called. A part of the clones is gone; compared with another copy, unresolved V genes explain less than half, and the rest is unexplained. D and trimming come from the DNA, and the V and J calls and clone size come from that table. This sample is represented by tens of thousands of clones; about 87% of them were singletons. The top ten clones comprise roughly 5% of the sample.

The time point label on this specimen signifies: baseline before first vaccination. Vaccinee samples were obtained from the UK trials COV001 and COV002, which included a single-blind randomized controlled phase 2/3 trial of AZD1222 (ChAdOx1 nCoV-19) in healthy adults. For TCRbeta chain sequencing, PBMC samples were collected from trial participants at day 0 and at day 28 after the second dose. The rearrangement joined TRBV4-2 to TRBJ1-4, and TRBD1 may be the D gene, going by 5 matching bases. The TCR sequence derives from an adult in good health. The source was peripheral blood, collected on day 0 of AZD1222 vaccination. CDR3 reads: CASSPLGGLGREKLFF. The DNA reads TGTGCCAGCAGCCCCCTTGGGGGTCTGGGGCGTGAAAAACTGTTTTTT.